The clone carrying this TCR beta chain was counted between two and nine times. The antigen remains unidentified. Other DNA sequences in the sample encode the same CDR3. V was pared by 7 bases and J by 0 bases, with 6 bases between. The germline CDR1 and CDR2 sequences are MNHNS and SASEGT. This CDR3 region has 12 residues. The source of the sample is a study of cytomegalovirus exposure and HLA in healthy donors. Study information: About 180 million T cells yielded more than 90 million unique TCR beta sequences, as an earlier analysis found. Study results and limitations: In a later analysis, TCR beta V- and J-gene trimming was associated with a missense DCLRE1C variant. Overall, some 160 TCR beta chains were annotated as cytomegalovirus-associated. Some segments of the V type, notably TRBV6-2 and TRBV6-3, were excluded as indistinguishable.

Vbeta (60) and Jbeta (13) primers were used in the PCR. Libraries were prepared by immunoSEQ multiplex PCR; TCRdb keeps only in-frame clonotypes and omits some of them. The repertoire has about 110,000 clones, approximately 79% of them found once; the top ten carry about 14%. Sequences were obtained from PBMCs. This clonotype was sampled from a woman aged 40 to 50 in good health and CMV-seropositive. The genes are TRBV6-1 and TRBJ1-2, with D hard to call. This CDR3 reads CASTLANYGYTF. CDR3 sequence (DNA): TGTGCCAGCACCTTAGCTAACTATGGCTACACCTTC.